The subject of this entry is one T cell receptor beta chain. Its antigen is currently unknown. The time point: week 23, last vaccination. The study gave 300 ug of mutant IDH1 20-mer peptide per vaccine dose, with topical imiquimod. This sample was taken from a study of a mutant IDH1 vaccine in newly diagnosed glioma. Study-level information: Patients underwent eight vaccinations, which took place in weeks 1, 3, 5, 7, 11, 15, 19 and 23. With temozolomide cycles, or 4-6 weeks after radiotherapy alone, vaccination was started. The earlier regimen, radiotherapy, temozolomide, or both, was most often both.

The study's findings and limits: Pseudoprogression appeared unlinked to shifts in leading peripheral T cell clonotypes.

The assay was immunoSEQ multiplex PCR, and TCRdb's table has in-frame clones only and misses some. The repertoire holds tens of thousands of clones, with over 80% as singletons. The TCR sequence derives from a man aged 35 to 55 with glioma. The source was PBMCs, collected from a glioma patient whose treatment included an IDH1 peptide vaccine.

CDR3 sequence (DNA): TGTGCCAGCAGCTTAGATCGAGGGGAGAGGGAGCAGTACTTC. This sequence encodes CASSLDRGEREQYF. The chain couples TRBV11-2 to TRBJ2-7; D possibly uses TRBD1 or TRBD2 (5 bases each). Germline CDR1 and CDR2: SGHAT and FQNNGV. The CDR3 sequence is 14 residues long. V lost 0 bases and J lost 7, with 13 bases in between.